What follows are 27 T cell receptor beta chains derived from one specimen sequenced in a study of blood T cells in healthy people across ages (dated by TCRdb to between 2014 and 2017). The method was 5' RACE. TCRdb records Illumina HiSeq 2500 as the sequencer. A second PCR of roughly 6 to 11 cycles was run with a J-beta primer mix and a sample-barcoded 5' primer. TCRdb reprocessing: public reads trimmed at Q25 with fastp, clones called with MiXCR, in-frame beta chains kept. Each entry is one CDR3 protein sequence, shown with its most common DNA and genes. Across this sample there are fewer than 700,000 distinct CDR3 sequences, with about 45% seen only once. Of the sample, approximately 25% falls within the top ten clones. Sequences were obtained from blood. Every receptor here comes from a man older than 75 in good health.

The chain combines TRBV10-3 with TRBJ2-3, with TRBD1 matching 9 bases. The CDR3 runs 16 residues. Germline trimming cut 6 bases from V and 2 bases from J; bases unmatched to any gene: 9. Germline loops: CDR1 ENHRY, CDR2 SYGVKD. CDR3 coding DNA: TGTGCCATCAGGGATGGACAGGGGCCCACCACAGATACGCAGTATTTT. The encoded protein is CAIRDGQGPTTDTQYF.

The chain has TRBV5-1 and TRBJ2-1; D unresolved. This CDR3 spans 12 amino acids. Germline V CDR1 and CDR2: SGHRS, YFSETQ. V was shortened by 4 bases and J by 9 bases, with 11 bases between the two germline ends. CDR3 amino acids: CASSHQQFEQFF. The CDR3 DNA reads as TGCGCCAGCAGCCACCAACAGTTTGAGCAGTTCTTC.

The chain joins TRBV20-1 to TRBJ1-6, with a possible D match to TRBD1 (5 bases). Germline V lookup: CDR1 DFQATT, CDR2 SNEGSKA (reference sequence). The CDR3 is 15 residues long. Trimming stripped 0 bases from V and 8 bases from J, with 14 bases between. The CDR3, as DNA: TGCAGTGCTAGAGACCCCTCCTCGGGGGATTCACCCCTCCACTTT. It specifies CSARDPSSGDSPLHF.

This clonotype was seen ten or more times. This rearrangement joins TRBV7-2 to TRBJ2-3; no clear D gene. Germline-derived CDR1 and CDR2 are SGHTA and FQGNSA. V lost 3 bases, J lost 2 bases, and 3 bases lay in between. CDR3 size: 12 residues. As DNA, the CDR3 is TGTGCCAGCAGCTTTCTCACAGATACGCAGTATTTT. This encodes CASSFLTDTQYF.

This clonotype was found a few times. The rearrangement uses TRBV6-2 or TRBV6-3 and TRBJ2-3; 7 bases map to TRBD1. CDR1 MNHEY and CDR2 SVGEGT come from the germline V gene. The CDR3 covers 11 residues. J gave up 10 bases and V 5 bases, and 3 bases lay outside the gene matches. The CDR3 DNA follows: TGTGCCAGCAGTACAGGGGCTCCGCAGTATTTT. Its translation: CASSTGAPQYF.

This chain connects TRBV20-1 to TRBJ2-6; tentatively, D is TRBD2 (6 bases). Germline CDR1 DFQATT, CDR2 SNEGSKA (reference sequence). V was trimmed by 6 bases and J by 2 bases, leaving 14 bases between them. The CDR3 runs to 15 residues. In DNA form, the CDR3 reads TGCAGTGCAAGCGGGCAGGGAACTGGGGCCAACGTCCTGACTTTC. This codes for CSASGQGTGANVLTF.

This clonotype was seen only once. At one boundary the junction diverges from the germline segment, which might be a read error. This chain links TRBV6-6 with TRBJ1-5; D remains unclear. The CDR3 consists of 14 residues. CDR1 MNHNY and CDR2 SVGAGI come from the germline V gene (reference sequence). The CDR3 spells CANSYAGSDQPQHF. In DNA form, the CDR3 reads TGTGCCAACAGTTACGCGGGCAGCGATCAGCCCCAGCATTTT.

Ten or more counts support this clonotype. The rearrangement joins TRBV7-9 to TRBJ2-7, with 11 bases lining up with TRBD2. This CDR3 contains 17 residues. The J segment lost 0 bases and the V segment lost 3 bases, leaving 7 bases of the junction unmatched. Germline V gives CDR1 SEHNR, CDR2 FQNEAQ (reference sequence). The CDR3 DNA is TGTGCCAGCAGCTTTCTTCTAGCGGGAGGCCGCTCCTACGAGCAGTACTTC. Translating gives CASSFLLAGGRSYEQYF. Using reference TRBV7-9 and TRBJ2-7 for the parts outside the CDR3, the full variable domain is DTGVSQNPRHKITKRGQNVTFRCDPISEHNRLYWYRQTLGQGPEFLTYFQNEAQLEKSRLLSDRFSAERPKGSFSTLEIQRTEQGDSAMYLCASSFLLAGGRSYEQYFGPGTRLTVT.

This clonotype was recorded many times. The rearrangement links TRBV6-5 to TRBJ2-1; 10 nucleotides align to TRBD2. Germline assignment: CDR1 MNHEY and CDR2 SVGAGI. The length of the CDR3 is 14 residues. The J segment lost 9 bases and the V segment lost 5 bases, leaving 7 bases of the junction unmatched. In nucleotides, the CDR3 is TGTGCCAGCAGTCAGACTAGCGGGTACGGTGAGCAGTTCTTC. Translated, it gives CASSQTSGYGEQFF.

The chain carries TRBV12-3 or TRBV12-4 and TRBJ1-1, with D tentatively TRBD1 (5 bases). The CDR3 consists of 13 residues. The V end was cut by 8 bases, the J end by 0 bases, with 10 bases between. The CDR3 DNA is TGTGCCAGCGCCAGGGTCATGAACACTGAAGCTTTCTTT. It codes for CASARVMNTEAFF.

V gene TRBV5-8 combines with J gene TRBJ1-1; D gene uncertain. Trimming took 0 bases from V and 3 from J, leaving 9 bases between them. CDR3 length equals 14 residues. CDR1 and CDR2 from the germline V gene are SGHTS and YDEGEE. The CDR3 coding sequence is TGTGCCAGCAGCTTGGAAGGGCCACACACTGAAGCTTTCTTT. It encodes CASSLEGPHTEAFF.

CDR3 DNA sequence: TGCAGTGCTAGAACAGGAGATGAGCAGTTCTTC. It codes for CSARTGDEQFF. The rearrangement uses TRBV20-1 and TRBJ2-1; a weak D match, TRBD1 (5 bases). The germline V gene encodes CDR1 DFQATT and CDR2 SNEGSKA (reference sequence). CDR3 length equals 11 residues. V was clipped by 2 bases and J by 8 bases, with 7 bases between them.

CDR3 protein: CASSQPALGGADEAFF. CDR3 nucleotides: TGTGCCAGCAGCCAACCTGCGCTTGGGGGGGCGGATGAAGCTTTCTTT. This chain uses TRBV3-1 with TRBJ1-1, with D possibly TRBD1 on 6 matching bases. The V gene's germline CDR1 is LGHDT and CDR2 YNNKEL (reference sequence). Deletions cut 2 bases from V and 7 bases from J, with 20 bases between. The CDR3 has 16 residues.

This clonotype turned up a few times. V usage is TRBV2 and J usage is TRBJ2-5; weak D call: TRBD2 (5 bases). Germline lookup yields CDR1 SNHLY and CDR2 FYNNEI. The CDR3 has 13 amino acids. V was shortened by 6 bases and J by 1 base, with 9 bases between the two germline ends. Here the CDR3 DNA reads TGTGCCAGCAGCCCCGGGGTCCAAGAGACCCAGTACTTC. Its protein is CASSPGVQETQYF.

This clonotype came up a few times. The chain links TRBV15 to TRBJ2-1; 16 bases match TRBD2. Germline CDR1 and CDR2: LNHNV and YYDKDF (reference sequence). The CDR3 covers 17 residues. The V and J ends lost 4 bases and 4 bases, in that order; junction bases with no gene match: 4. CDR3: CATSTGLAGGGYNEQFF. Written as DNA, the CDR3 is TGTGCCACCAGCACGGGACTAGCGGGAGGGGGGTACAATGAGCAGTTCTTC.

V is TRBV4-3 and J is TRBJ2-3, with unresolved D. The CDR3 is made up of 14 amino acids. Trimming took 0 bases from V and 8 from J, leaving 12 bases between them. The germline V gene has CDR1 LGHNA and CDR2 YSLEER. The CDR3 region is CASSQEGQIRTQYF. The DNA for the CDR3 is TGCGCCAGCAGCCAAGAGGGCCAGATCCGTACGCAGTATTTT.

This clonotype appeared a few times. The J gene is TRBJ2-5, the V gene TRBV6-6; 8 bases fit TRBD1. CDR3 length equals 16 residues. V trimming: 8 bases; J trimming: 1 base; junction bases outside the gene matches: 12. Germline V lookup: CDR1 MNHNY, CDR2 SVGAGI (reference sequence). The DNA of the CDR3 is TGTGCCAGCGGTCGCTCCAATGACAGGGGCCAAGAGACCCAGTACTTC. Its translation is CASGRSNDRGQETQYF.

There are a few counts of this clonotype. A much larger clone lies a single base off, so this may be a read error. The V gene is TRBV6-5, the J gene TRBJ2-7; D not resolved. The germline CDR1 and CDR2 sequences are MNHEY and SVGAGI. This CDR3 contains 15 residues. Trimming left V 5 bases short and J 2 bases short, with 16 bases between. The CDR3: CASSRGRSITYEQYF. In DNA, the CDR3 is TGTGCCAGCAGTAGAGGACGTTCGATTACCTACGAGCAGTACTTC.

This chain links TRBV7-2 with TRBJ1-2; D uncertain. Trimming left V 7 bases short and J 4 bases short, with 16 bases between. Germline CDR1 reads SGHTA; CDR2 reads FQGNSA. CDR3 length: 14 residues. The CDR3 coding sequence is TGTGCCAGCAACACCGGAACGGGAAGCTATGGCTACACCTTC. It codes for CASNTGTGSYGYTF.

J is TRBJ2-5 and V is TRBV10-3; TRBD2 aligns across 8 bases. V lost 3 bases to trimming and J lost 11 bases; unmatched junction nucleotides: 5. This CDR3 has 12 amino acids. CDR1 and CDR2 (germline): ENHRY, SYGVKD. The CDR3: CAISDSGGEQYF. In nucleotides, the CDR3 is TGTGCCATCAGTGACAGCGGGGGTGAGCAGTACTTC.

This clonotype was detected only once. V and J are TRBV7-2 and TRBJ1-2; weak D call: TRBD1 (6 bases). The CDR3 totals 16 residues. CDR1 and CDR2 from the germline V gene are SGHTA and FQGNSA. The ends were cut back, 0 bases at V and 7 bases at J, with 18 bases in the middle. The CDR3: CASSLANRRGGFGYTF. The CDR3 bases are TGTGCCAGCAGCTTAGCAAACCGTAGGGGGGGATTTGGCTACACCTTC.

This chain joins TRBV6-2 or TRBV6-3 and TRBJ2-2, with 11 bases that match TRBD2. The CDR3 spans 18 residues. Germline trimming cut 0 bases from V and 0 bases from J; bases unmatched to any gene: 3. Germline V gene lookup returns CDR1 MNHEY and CDR2 SVGEGT. Written as DNA, the CDR3 is TGTGCCAGCAGTTACTCGGGACTAGCGGACGCGAACACCGGGGAGCTGTTTTTT. Translation: CASSYSGLADANTGELFF.

The rearrangement joins TRBV20-1 to TRBJ2-3; the D gene is possibly TRBD2 (6 bases). CDR1 is DFQATT and CDR2 is SNEGSKA in the germline V gene (reference sequence). Trimming pared 1 base from V and 2 bases from J, leaving 22 bases between. The CDR3 spans 18 residues. The CDR3 is CSARGIRREHPVTDTQYF. Here the CDR3 DNA reads TGCAGTGCTAGAGGAATCAGACGGGAGCACCCCGTCACAGATACGCAGTATTTT.

This rearrangement joins TRBV7-3 to TRBJ2-1; 11 nucleotides line up with TRBD2. The germline V gene encodes CDR1 SGHTA and CDR2 FQGTGA. The ends lost 4 bases at V and 7 bases at J; junction bases unmatched: 3. The CDR3 spans 14 residues. The CDR3 DNA follows: TGTGCCAGCAGCTCTAGCGGGGGGCAGAATGAGCAGTTCTTC. Amino acid sequence: CASSSSGGQNEQFF.

The chain links TRBV7-2 to TRBJ1-5; D is possibly TRBD1 (6 bases). V was pared by 2 bases and J by 7 bases, with 15 bases between. Germline CDR1 SGHTA, CDR2 FQGNSA. CDR3 length: 15 residues. The CDR3 spells CASSLFEGGKQPQHF. CDR3 nucleotides: TGTGCCAGCAGCTTATTCGAGGGGGGGAAACAGCCCCAGCATTTT.

The chain couples TRBV15 to TRBJ2-3; D is perhaps TRBD2 (6 bases). In germline, CDR1 is LNHNV, CDR2 YYDKDF (reference sequence). Trimming shortened V by 1 base and J by 4 bases, and 6 bases separated the two germline ends. The CDR3 is made up of 13 amino acids. In nucleotides, the CDR3 is TGTGCCACCAGCAGAGCGGGAGCAGATACGCAGTATTTT. This sequence encodes CATSRAGADTQYF.

As for this clonotype: A much larger clonotype is one base distant, so this may be a read error. The chain recombines TRBV6-4 with TRBJ2-6; 7 nucleotides match TRBD1. The CDR3 has 15 amino acids. CDR1 MRHNA and CDR2 SNTAGT come from the germline V gene. The junction had 1 base not matched to a gene; V was cut back by 3 bases and J by 2 bases. The CDR3 reads CASSEQGTGANVLTF. The CDR3 DNA is TGTGCCAGCAGTGAACAGGGGACTGGGGCCAACGTCCTGACTTTC.